The present TCR beta chain was sequenced within a study of blood T cell repertoires in COVID-19. Study information: Samples of COVID-19 (acute and convalescent) were obtained from the United States, Italy and Spain.

Repertoires were generated with immunoSEQ multiplex PCR, while TCRdb's copy carries only in-frame clones and drops some. Here the sample spans 100,000 to 150,000 clones, approximately 88% being singletons. The germline V and J ends were trimmed by 8 bases and 4 bases, with 13 bases remaining between them. CDR1 and CDR2 from the germline V gene are LNHDA and SQIVND (reference sequence). CDR3 size: 13 residues. The rearrangement links TRBV19 to TRBJ2-3; perhaps TRBD2 as D (6 bases). This receptor was obtained from a man aged 45 to 65 with acute or convalescent COVID-19. Sequencing was done on a sample of peripheral blood. CDR3 DNA: TGTGCCAGTTCTTGGGGGGTGCCAGATACGCAGTATTTT. Its protein product is CASSWGVPDTQYF. Using reference TRBV19 and TRBJ2-3 for the parts outside the CDR3, the full variable domain is DGGITQSPKYLFRKEGQNVTLSCEQNLNHDAMYWYRQDPGQGLRLIYYSQIVNDFQKGDIAEGYSVSREKKESFPLTVTSAQKNPTAFYLCASSWGVPDTQYFGPGTRLTVL.